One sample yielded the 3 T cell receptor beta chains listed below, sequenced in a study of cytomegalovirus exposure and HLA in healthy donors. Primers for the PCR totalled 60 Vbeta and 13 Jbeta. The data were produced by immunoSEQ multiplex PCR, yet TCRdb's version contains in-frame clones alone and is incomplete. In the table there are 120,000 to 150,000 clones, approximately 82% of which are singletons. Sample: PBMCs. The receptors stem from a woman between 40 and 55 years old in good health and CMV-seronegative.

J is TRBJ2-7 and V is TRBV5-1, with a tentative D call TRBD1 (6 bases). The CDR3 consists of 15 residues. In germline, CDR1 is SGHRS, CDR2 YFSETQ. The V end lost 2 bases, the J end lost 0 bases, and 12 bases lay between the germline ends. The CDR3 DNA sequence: TGCGCCAGCAGCTTAGAAGGGACATACTCCTACGAGCAGTACTTC. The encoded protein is CASSLEGTYSYEQYF.

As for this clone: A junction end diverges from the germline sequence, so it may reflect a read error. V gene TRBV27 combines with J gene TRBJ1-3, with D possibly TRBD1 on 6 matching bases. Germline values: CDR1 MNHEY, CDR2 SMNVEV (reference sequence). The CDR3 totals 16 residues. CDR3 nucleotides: TGTGCCAGCAGTCCTCTGGGGGCCGCGTCTGGAAACACCACATATTTT. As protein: CASSPLGAASGNTTYF.

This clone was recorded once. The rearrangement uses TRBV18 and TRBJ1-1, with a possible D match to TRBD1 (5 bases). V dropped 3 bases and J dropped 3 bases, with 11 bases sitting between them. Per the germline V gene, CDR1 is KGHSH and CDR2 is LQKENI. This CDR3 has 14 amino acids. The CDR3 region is CASSPRGEDTEAFF. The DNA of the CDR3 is TGTGCCAGCTCACCCCGGGGGGAGGACACTGAAGCTTTCTTT.